What follows are 25 T cell receptor beta chains derived from one specimen sequenced in a study of cytomegalovirus exposure and HLA in healthy donors. The PCR ran on 60 Vbeta and 13 Jbeta primers. Sequencing was performed with immunoSEQ multiplex PCR; in TCRdb, only in-frame clones are kept and a portion is missing. The sample consists of approximately 130,000 clones, roughly 82% of them appearing once. Sequenced input: PBMCs. The receptors were gathered from a man between 50 and 59 years old in good health and CMV-seronegative.

This chain uses TRBV6-5 with TRBJ2-7; 9 positions agree with TRBD1. The junction had 10 bases not matched to a gene; V was cut back by 4 bases and J by 3 bases. Germline CDR1 and CDR2: MNHEY and SVGAGI. The length of the CDR3 is 16 residues. The CDR3 is CASSSQTGTGYYEQYF. CDR3 bases: TGTGCCAGCAGTTCGCAAACCGGGACAGGGTACTACGAGCAGTACTTC.

The chain is built from TRBV7-4 and TRBJ2-7, with 16 bases matching TRBD2. V trimming: 3 bases; J trimming: 3 bases; junction bases outside the gene matches: 5. The CDR3 extends over 17 amino acids. Looked up from germline, CDR1 is SGHVT and CDR2 is SQSDAQ. DNA of the CDR3: TGTGCCAGCAGCTTGGGGACTAGCGGGGGGGCAAACTACGAGCAGTACTTC. It yields the protein CASSLGTSGGANYEQYF.

The J gene is TRBJ2-2, the V gene TRBV6-5; the D is unclear. V lost 6 bases and J lost 5, with 10 bases in between. This CDR3 region has 13 residues. CDR1 is MNHEY and CDR2 is SVGAGI in the germline V gene. CDR3 loop: CASSYLRTGELFF. The DNA of the CDR3 is TGTGCCAGCAGCTATCTTCGTACCGGGGAGCTGTTTTTT.

The rearrangement joins TRBV5-6 to TRBJ1-5, with D perhaps TRBD1 (5 bases). This CDR3 is 16 amino acids long. Germline-derived CDR1 and CDR2 are SGHDT and YYEEEE. V lost 1 base and J lost 0, with 11 bases in between. In DNA form, the CDR3 reads TGTGCCAGCAGCTTGACGACAGCGGGTAGCAATCAGCCCCAGCATTTT. Its protein is CASSLTTAGSNQPQHF.

This chain uses TRBV30 with TRBJ1-1; the D gene is possibly TRBD1 (5 bases). V was clipped by 4 bases and J by 4 bases, with 19 bases between them. The CDR3 runs to 15 residues. CDR1 is GTSNPN, CDR2 SVGIG, per germline (reference sequence). In nucleotides, the CDR3 is TGTGCCTGGACGGTCGGGGGTGCGGCTAGCACTGAAGCTTTCTTT. Encoded protein: CAWTVGGAASTEAFF.

The chain employs TRBV13 and TRBJ2-5; the D gene is possibly TRBD1 (5 bases). Deletions cut 7 bases from V and 1 base from J, with 16 bases between. The CDR3 extends over 15 amino acids. The V gene's germline CDR1 is PRHDT and CDR2 FYEKMQ (reference sequence). The CDR3 nucleotides are TGTGCCAGCACCCTTACAGGTTGGATCCAAGAGACCCAGTACTTC. This gives the protein CASTLTGWIQETQYF.

V gene TRBV19 combines with J gene TRBJ1-5; D possibly corresponds to TRBD1 (6 bases). Per the germline V gene, CDR1 is LNHDA and CDR2 is SQIVND (reference sequence). V lost 5 bases and J lost 5, with 13 bases in between. CDR3 length: 14 amino acids. The CDR3 nucleotides read TGTGCCAGTAGTCTCGGGGCAGGGGATCAGCCCCAGCATTTT. Translation: CASSLGAGDQPQHF.

The chain couples TRBV7-8 to TRBJ1-2; maybe TRBD1 (5 bases). The CDR3 is 14 residues long. From germline, CDR1 is SGHVS and CDR2 FQNEAQ. Trimming removed 0 bases from V and 8 bases from J, with 13 bases in between. CDR3 DNA: TGTGCCAGCAGCTTAGCGTCTGGACCAGGGGGCTACACCTTC. This encodes CASSLASGPGGYTF.

This clone was recorded a few times. The rearrangement joins TRBV2 to TRBJ2-1; tentative D call: TRBD2 (5 bases). V was pared by 10 bases and J by 10 bases, with 14 bases between. The germline CDR1 and CDR2 sequences are SNHLY and FYNNEI. This CDR3 spans 11 amino acids. DNA for the CDR3: TGTGCCATCCACCGGGGATCCGAGCAGTTCTTC. Translating gives CAIHRGSEQFF.

This clone was seen a handful of times. Other DNA sequences within the sample encode an identical CDR3. The chain carries TRBV13 and TRBJ1-1; D gene unclear. Looked up from germline, CDR1 is PRHDT and CDR2 is FYEKMQ (reference sequence). Trimming took 5 bases from V and 3 from J, leaving 4 bases between them. The CDR3 is 11 residues long. CDR3 region: CASSPYTEAFF. The CDR3 coding sequence is TGTGCCAGCAGCCCCTACACTGAAGCTTTCTTT.

Regarding this clone: The junction departs from the called germline gene at one end, perhaps through a read error. The chain carries TRBV15 and TRBJ1-2, with TRBD1 identical over 8 bases. Germline lookup yields CDR1 LNHNV and CDR2 YYDKDF (reference sequence). The CDR3 is made up of 15 amino acids. The chain's CDR3 is CATTPDRETYYGYPF. The CDR3 nucleotides read TGTGCCACCACCCCGGACAGGGAAACCTACTATGGCTACCCCTTC.

A note on this clone: Sequence at one end of the junction differs from germline and may be a read error. The chain links TRBV7-7 to TRBJ2-7, with 8 bases fitting TRBD2. The germline gives CDR1 SSHAT, CDR2 FNYEAQ (reference sequence). The CDR3 runs to 14 residues. The CDR3 region is CASSLGERGFEQYF. The CDR3 DNA follows: TGTGCTAGCAGCTTAGGAGAGCGGGGGTTCGAGCAGTACTTC.

The V and J genes are TRBV5-1 and TRBJ1-2, with D perhaps TRBD1 (6 bases). Between the trimmed V and J ends, which lost 4 bases and 5 bases, there was a span of 15 bases. The CDR3 loop spans 14 amino acids. Germline V gene data show CDR1 as SGHRS and CDR2 as YFSETQ. CDR3 in amino acids: CASSLLDRSYGYTF. CDR3 nucleotides: TGCGCCAGCAGCCTTCTTGACAGGAGTTATGGCTACACCTTC.

This clone appeared a single time. The V gene is TRBV19, the J gene TRBJ1-5, with 7 bases lining up with TRBD1. The V and J ends lost 6 bases and 6 bases, in that order; junction bases with no gene match: 5. Looked up from germline, CDR1 is LNHDA and CDR2 is SQIVND (reference sequence). The CDR3 contains 13 residues. CDR3 DNA: TGTGCCAGTAGCGGGACAGTAGGTCAGCCCCAGCATTTT. Translated: CASSGTVGQPQHF. Full variable domain (missing parts from reference TRBV19 and TRBJ1-5): DGGITQSPKYLFRKEGQNVTLSCEQNLNHDAMYWYRQDPGQGLRLIYYSQIVNDFQKGDIAEGYSVSREKKESFPLTVTSAQKNPTAFYLCASSGTVGQPQHFGDGTRLSIL.

This clone was seen only a few times. This chain links TRBV5-4 with TRBJ1-1; 7 nucleotides align to TRBD1. V shed 4 bases, J shed 7 bases, and the junction held 10 bases outside the gene matches. The CDR3 is made up of 14 amino acids. CDR1 SGHNT and CDR2 YYREEE come from the germline V gene (reference sequence). DNA of the CDR3: TGTGCCAGCAGCCCCCGGACAGGCGCGAATGAAGCTTTCTTT. Translated, it gives CASSPRTGANEAFF.

V gene TRBV6-1 combines with J gene TRBJ2-7; 7 bases fit TRBD1. The CDR3 extends over 14 amino acids. Germline trimming cut 4 bases from V and 3 bases from J; bases unmatched to any gene: 6. CDR1 and CDR2 (germline): MNHNS, SASEGT. The CDR3 region is CASSVGTEGYEQYF. The DNA of the CDR3 is TGTGCCAGCAGTGTTGGGACAGAGGGCTACGAGCAGTACTTC.

This chain links TRBV7-2 with TRBJ2-2; 7 positions match TRBD1. The CDR3 spans 14 residues. Germline CDR1 and CDR2: SGHTA and FQGNSA. Trimming at V came to 5 bases and at J to 4 bases, leaving 4 bases not matched to a gene. CDR3 nucleotides: TGTGCCAGCAGCCTACAGGGGAGCACCGGGGAGCTGTTTTTT. It translates to CASSLQGSTGELFF.

The CDR3 DNA reads as TGTGCCAGTTTCCACTCGGGGTTGGAGCAGTACTTC. As protein: CASFHSGLEQYF. This chain uses TRBV28 with TRBJ2-7; possible D gene TRBD2, 5 bases. Germline values: CDR1 MDHEN, CDR2 SYDVKM. This CDR3 has 12 residues. V shed 9 bases and J shed 7 bases, with 16 bases lying between them.

The chain recombines TRBV15 with TRBJ2-3; 9 positions agree with TRBD2. The germline V gene encodes CDR1 LNHNV and CDR2 YYDKDF (reference sequence). The CDR3 spans 15 residues. Unmatched junction bases numbered 7, after V lost 8 bases and J lost 1 base. The CDR3 sequence is CATSKASGGTDTQYF. Here the CDR3 DNA reads TGTGCCACCTCCAAGGCTAGCGGGGGCACAGATACGCAGTATTTT.

CDR3 amino acids: CASSIAGDLYNEQFF. Here the CDR3 DNA reads TGTGCCAGCAGTATAGCGGGGGACCTCTACAATGAGCAGTTCTTC. The J gene is TRBJ2-1, the V gene TRBV21-1; the table's D call, TRBD2, was not checked against the DNA. TRBV21-1 is a recognized pseudogene. The CDR3 is 15 residues long.

In DNA form, the CDR3 reads TGTGCCACCAGCAGAGCGGGGGAAGTCTCACCCCTCCACTTT. This sequence encodes CATSRAGEVSPLHF. V gene TRBV15 combines with J gene TRBJ1-6; D perhaps matches TRBD1 (5 bases). The V and J ends lost 1 base and 10 bases respectively, with 11 bases between them. CDR1 and CDR2 from the germline V gene are LNHNV and YYDKDF (reference sequence). The CDR3 is 14 residues long.

The chain couples TRBV27 to TRBJ2-1; D is possibly TRBD1 (6 bases). V was cut by 5 bases and J by 3 bases, with 14 bases left in between. The CDR3 has 15 residues. Germline CDR1 MNHEY, CDR2 SMNVEV (reference sequence). The CDR3: CASSTTRGFYNEQFF. In nucleotides, the CDR3 is TGTGCCAGCAGTACCACCAGGGGCTTCTACAATGAGCAGTTCTTC.

V and J are TRBV7-8 and TRBJ1-2, with 12 bases identical to TRBD1. Trimming removed 1 base from V and 7 bases from J; junction bases left unmatched: 7. This CDR3 contains 16 residues. Germline V CDR1 and CDR2: SGHVS, FQNEAQ. In DNA form, the CDR3 reads TGTGCCAGCAGCTTAGGCCTGGGACAGGGGGCTAGTGGCTACACCTTC. Translated: CASSLGLGQGASGYTF.

This clone was observed a few times. The chain joins TRBV4-1 to TRBJ1-5; TRBD1 agrees at 7 bases. CDR3 length: 13 residues. Germline V CDR1 and CDR2: MGHRA, YSYEKL. The J segment lost 12 bases and the V segment lost 3 bases, leaving 8 bases of the junction unmatched. The CDR3 spells CASSQLLGGGQHF. The CDR3, as DNA: TGCGCCAGCAGCCAGTTGCTAGGGGGCGGCCAGCATTTT.

The gene calls are TRBV5-4 and TRBJ1-1; D is ambiguous. The CDR3 spans 15 residues. CDR1 and CDR2 (germline): SGHNT, YYREEE (reference sequence). Trimming removed 0 bases at V and 1 base at J, with 10 bases between. This CDR3 is CASSLEGGKNTEAFF. DNA of the CDR3: TGTGCCAGCAGCTTGGAAGGCGGGAAGAACACTGAAGCTTTCTTT.